This is a list of T cell receptor beta chains from one sample in a study of shared clonotypes between healthy human individuals. Clones were sequenced by immunoSEQ multiplex PCR, and TCRdb holds only the in-frame ones, with some missing. This sample has some 480,000 clones, with approximately 79% found just once. The sequencing input was PBMCs. The receptors were sampled from a woman aged 40-49 years in good health. Some clones in this sample may be carry-over from other donors' samples. CDR3s include the opening cysteine and the closing phenylalanine or tryptophan. Each record gives: D gene, clone size, J gene, CDR3 length, V gene, CDR3 protein, CDR3 DNA. The D gene is left open where the match is weak. Size is stated for part of the rows, as once, few or many counts, or as a class when the clone is expanded.

TRBD2 | - | TRBJ2-2 | 17 | TRBV4-1 | CASSHGRLWANTGELFF | TGCGCCAGCAGCCACGGGAGGTTATGGGCGAACACCGGGGAGCTGTTTTTT
- | many | TRBJ1-1 | 14 | TRBV7-9 | CASSPRGAWTEAFF | TGTGCCAGCAGCCCTCGAGGGGCTTGGACTGAAGCTTTCTTT
- | - | TRBJ2-7 | 11 | TRBV20-1 | CAPSVTDEQYF | TGCGCCCCTAGCGTTACCGACGAGCAGTACTTC
- | - | TRBJ2-1 | 14 | TRBV29-1 | CSVVPGSRYNEQFF | TGCAGCGTTGTTCCCGGGTCCCGCTACAATGAGCAGTTCTTC
- | - | TRBJ1-1 | 13 | TRBV19 | CASSPQGSTEAFF | TGTGCCAGTAGCCCACAGGGAAGCACTGAAGCTTTCTTT
TRBD2 | - | TRBJ2-1 | 16 | TRBV4-1 | CASSQLAGGSGNEQFF | TGCGCCAGCAGCCAGCTAGCGGGAGGCTCGGGGAATGAGCAGTTCTTC
- | - | TRBJ2-7 | 13 | TRBV7-3 | CASSPGLQGEQYF | TGTGCCAGCAGCCCTGGTCTTCAGGGCGAGCAGTACTTC
TRBD2 | few | TRBJ2-7 | 14 | TRBV7-6 | CASSPGTSAYEQYF | TGTGCCAGCAGCCCCGGGACTAGCGCCTACGAGCAGTACTTC
TRBD1 | many | TRBJ2-7 | 18 | TRBV7-6 | CASSLTSTRTGRINEQYF | TGTGCCAGCAGCTTAACCTCGACAAGGACAGGGAGAATAAACGAGCAGTACTTC
- | once | TRBJ1-3 | 16 | TRBV27 | CARRGCRSFSGNTIYF | TGTGCCAGGCGGGGGTGCCGATCCTTCTCTGGAAACACCATATATTTT
- | - | TRBJ2-2 | 16 | TRBV7-9 | CASSLALGASPGELFF | TGTGCCAGCAGCTTAGCCCTGGGGGCCTCCCCGGGGGAGCTGTTTTTT
TRBD2 | - | TRBJ2-2 | 16 | TRBV11-2 | CASSYRPLAGHGELFF | TGTGCCAGCAGCTACCGTCCGCTAGCGGGTCACGGGGAGCTGTTTTTT
- | once | TRBJ2-2 | 16 | TRBV6-5 | CASSYSGAGWAGELFF | TGTGCCAGCAGTTACTCAGGGGCAGGGTGGGCCGGGGAGCTGTTTTTT
TRBD2 | - | TRBJ2-7 | 15 | TRBV30 | CAWSAGLAGVGEQYF | TGTGCCTGGAGTGCCGGACTAGCGGGAGTAGGGGAGCAGTACTTC
- | - | TRBJ1-1 | 17 | TRBV28 | CASSPPLRAIMNTEAFF | TGTGCCAGCAGCCCCCCACTTCGCGCCATAATGAACACTGAAGCTTTCTTT
TRBD1 | - | TRBJ2-2 | 14 | TRBV6-1 | CASTDRVNTGELFF | TGTGCCAGCACGGACAGGGTGAACACCGGGGAGCTGTTTTTT
- | - | TRBJ2-1 | 15 | TRBV27 | CASSPGTPYYNEQFF | TGTGCCAGCAGTCCGGGCACACCTTACTACAATGAGCAGTTCTTC
- | few | TRBJ1-4 | 14 | TRBV28 | CASSMRSTNEKLFF | TGTGCCAGTTCTATGAGGTCAACTAATGAAAAACTGTTTTTT